The next 6 T cell receptor beta chains were all read from a single sample in a study of T cells in women clearing cervical HPV infection. TCRdb keeps only in-frame clones here, not all; method: immunoSEQ multiplex PCR. Recorded for this sample: 25,000 to 35,000 clones. The sequencing sample was made of blood buffy coat. The receptors here all came from a woman between 18 and 75 years old with a cervical HPV16 infection that either progressed to CIN3+ or cleared (not recorded which).

As concerns this clone: The read ends 3 residues shy of where the CDR3 ends; the end is completed using the germline J gene. V and J are TRBV2 and TRBJ1-2; 9 bases are shared with TRBD1. The CDR3 length is 14 residues. Germline V gives CDR1 SNHLY, CDR2 FYNNEI. Losses at the gene ends were 10 bases for V and 7 bases for J; bases not matched to a gene: 13. CDR3 sequence: CATGTGRGSSGYTF. The covered CDR3 bases are TGTGCCACCGGGACAGGGAGAGGATCAAGTGGC.

On this clone itself: The sequence runs out 3 residues before the end of the CDR3; the remainder is reconstructed from the germline J gene. The chain employs TRBV20-1 and TRBJ1-1; the D gene is possibly TRBD1 (6 bases). V was shortened by 6 bases and J by 1 base, with 15 bases between the two germline ends. The CDR3 length is 14 residues. Per germline, CDR1 DFQATT and CDR2 SNEGSKA (reference sequence). CDR3 sequence: CSANREGRNTEAFF. The sequenced CDR3 bases are TGCAGTGCCAACAGGGAAGGGAGGAACACTGAA.

The DNA read from the CDR3 is TGCAGCGTTTCCGATGGGGGGGGATCACCC. Translation: CSVSDGGGSP. The full CDR3 sequence reads CSVSDGGGSPLHF. The chain carries TRBV29-1 and TRBJ1-6; D possibly corresponds to TRBD1 (5 bases). The sequence runs out 3 residues before the end of the CDR3; the remainder is reconstructed from the germline J gene. Germline V gene sequence: CDR1 SQVTM, CDR2 ANQGSEA. V was shortened by 5 bases and J by 10 bases, with 15 bases between the two germline ends. The CDR3 covers 13 residues.

As for this clone: The read halts 3 residues ahead of the CDR3 end, with the missing end drawn from the germline J gene. V is TRBV14 and J is TRBJ2-7; D perhaps matches TRBD2 (5 bases). The CDR3 is 17 residues long. V lost 1 base to trimming and J lost 5 bases, with 21 bases between them. Germline V gene sequence: CDR1 SGHDN, CDR2 FVKESK. CDR3 bases read: TGTGCCAGCAGCCAAGGTATCCGGACTGTTTCCCTCCACGAG. Translation gives CASSQGIRTVSLHE. The full CDR3 protein is CASSQGIRTVSLHEQYF.

A note on this clone: The observed sequence ends 3 residues before the CDR3 terminus, with the missing tail filled in from the germline J gene. V is TRBV5-1 and J is TRBJ2-2; D uncertain. The CDR3 has 11 amino acids. Germline CDR1 SGHRS, CDR2 YFSETQ. The sequenced part of the CDR3 DNA is TGCGCCAGCAGCTTTTCGTATGAG. Amino acids: CASSFSYE. The full CDR3 protein is CASSFSYELFF. Variable domain in full (rest from reference TRBV5-1 and TRBJ2-2): KAGVTQTPRYLIKTRGQQVTLSCSPISGHRSVSWYQQTPGQGLQFLFEYFSETQRNKGNFPGRFSGRQFSNSRSEMNVSTLELGDSALYLCASSFSYELFFGEGSRLTVL.

As to this clone: The read ends 3 residues early relative to the CDR3; the germline J gene fills the gap. This chain connects TRBV5-1 to TRBJ1-1, with 8 bases that match TRBD1. There are 13 residues in the CDR3. V gave up 7 bases and J gave up 5 bases; unmatched junction bases: 7. CDR1 is SGHRS and CDR2 is YFSETQ in the germline V gene. CDR3 sequence: CASRRQGRTEAFF. The sequenced part of the CDR3 DNA is TGCGCCAGCCGACGACAGGGGAGGACTGAA.